These 9 T cell receptor beta chains came from one sample sequenced in a study of human T cells and chemical hapten exposure. TCRdb re-called the RACE reads through MiXCR, storing one row per CDR3 protein. The sample has fewer than 140,000 distinct CDR3 sequences, around 12% seen once. This sample's time point: pre-sensitization, week 0. Regarding treatment: therapeutic diphenylcyclopropenone sensitization with weekly scalp DPC. Sequencing was performed on whole blood, taken in connection with sensitization to the hapten diphenylcyclopropenone (DPC). The receptors were sampled from a woman aged 45-65 years with alopecia areata. Some clones in this sample may be carry-over from other donors' samples.

This clonotype was observed a handful of times. The V call is TRBV7-2, the J call TRBJ2-3; D gene unclear. Trimming removed 1 base at V and 6 bases at J, with 11 bases between. The CDR3 spans 14 residues. Germline assignment: CDR1 SGHTA and CDR2 FQGNSA. CDR3 in DNA: TGTGCCAGCAGCTTAGGCCCCTTGGTTGATACGCAGTATTTT. This sequence encodes CASSLGPLVDTQYF.

The gene calls are TRBV5-1 and TRBJ2-1, with 7 bases that match TRBD1. CDR1 and CDR2 from the germline V gene are SGHRS and YFSETQ. V shed 4 bases and J 8 bases; nucleotides not matched to a gene: 6. This CDR3 region has 13 residues. In DNA form, the CDR3 reads TGCGCCAGCAGCCCCTACAGGGGCGATGAGCAGTTCTTC. Protein: CASSPYRGDEQFF.

This clonotype turned up a few times. The CDR3 carries no conserved terminal phenylalanine or tryptophan, so it likely arises from a read error. Because the CDR3's place on the DNA is in doubt, the DNA is left out and the CDR3 is given as listed by TCRdb. The V call is TRBV28, the J call TRBJ2-5; TRBD2, the table's D call, lacks a check against the DNA. CDR1 and CDR2 (germline): MDHEN, SYDVKM. Both ends counted, the CDR3 spans 16 residues. The CDR3 sequence is CASSPSQGLAGGVPFL.

V gene TRBV5-5 combines with J gene TRBJ2-1; 8 bases fit TRBD2. This CDR3 comprises 15 residues. Germline lookup yields CDR1 SGHKS and CDR2 YYEKEE (reference sequence). V lost 7 bases to trimming and J lost 4 bases; unmatched junction nucleotides: 10. The DNA for the CDR3 is TGTGCCAGCGGTCCCCCCGCTAGCGGGTACAATGAGCAGTTCTTC. It is translated as CASGPPASGYNEQFF.

This clonotype was seen a few times. J is TRBJ2-7 and V is TRBV29-1; D ambiguous. Germline V gene sequence: CDR1 SQVTM, CDR2 ANQGSEA. The V gene lost 4 bases and the J gene lost 0 bases, with 13 bases spanning the gap. The CDR3 loop spans 14 amino acids. The CDR3 here is CSVGGHLSSYEQYF. For the CDR3, the DNA is TGCAGCGTTGGGGGTCACTTAAGCTCCTACGAGCAGTACTTC.

This clonotype was picked up a small number of times. The chain joins TRBV29-1 to TRBJ1-1, with D uncertain. Germline V gene data show CDR1 as SQVTM and CDR2 as ANQGSEA. Trimming took 0 bases from V and 1 from J, leaving 9 bases between them. The CDR3 covers 14 residues. The CDR3 nucleotides are TGCAGCGTTGAAGATCATGGCACGAACACTGAAGCTTTCTTT. It codes for CSVEDHGTNTEAFF.

V gene TRBV20-1 combines with J gene TRBJ2-3; 8 bases map to TRBD2. The CDR3 has 13 amino acids. Per the germline V gene, CDR1 is DFQATT and CDR2 is SNEGSKA (reference sequence). The ends lost 5 bases at V and 4 bases at J; junction bases unmatched: 5. The CDR3 nucleotides are TGCAGTGCTTTTAGCGGGGCCGCAGATACGCAGTATTTT. Residues: CSAFSGAADTQYF.

The chain recombines TRBV7-9 with TRBJ1-1, with D unresolved. The CDR3 sequence is 16 residues long. The V and J ends lost 5 bases and 0 bases respectively, with 16 bases between them. Per germline, CDR1 SEHNR and CDR2 FQNEAQ (reference sequence). The CDR3 sequence is CASSPAGPSMNTEAFF. DNA of the CDR3: TGTGCCAGCAGCCCCGCCGGCCCCAGTATGAACACTGAAGCTTTCTTT.

This sequence joins TRBV2 and TRBJ1-5; 7 bases line up with TRBD1. Trimming at V came to 6 bases and at J to 2 bases, leaving 7 bases not matched to a gene. CDR3 size: 15 residues. CDR1 is SNHLY and CDR2 is FYNNEI in the germline V gene. The CDR3 protein is CASSIDRVGNQPQHF. The CDR3 nucleotides read TGTGCCAGCAGCATCGACAGGGTGGGCAATCAGCCCCAGCATTTT.